This T cell receptor beta chain was found in a study of blood T cell repertoires in COVID-19. For the study at large: The study drew acute and convalescent COVID-19 samples from the United States, Italy and Spain. PBMCs, B-cell-depleted T cells, or T cells provided the cDNA or gDNA that made up the material.

Unmatched junction bases numbered 4, after V lost 0 bases and J lost 3 bases. CDR3 length: 16 amino acids. Per germline, CDR1 LGHNA and CDR2 YNFKEQ. In the original workflow: Reference gene primers were amplified, and this amplification served to estimate nucleated cell counts. The table came from immunoSEQ multiplex PCR; TCRdb's copy has only in-frame clones and leaves some out. The V and J calls and clone size come from that table; D and trimming were worked out from the DNA. Of under 20,000 clones in the sample, roughly 78% were seen once. The source material was peripheral blood. The TCR was taken from a man aged 60 to 75 with active or convalescent COVID-19. The chain has TRBV4-2 and TRBJ2-7; 11 bases agree with TRBD2. CDR3 residues: CASSQDRGTSGYEQYF. CDR3 nucleotides: TGTGCCAGCAGCCAAGATAGGGGGACTAGCGGCTACGAGCAGTACTTC.